The source of this TCR beta chain is a study of CD8+ T cells in alopecia areata (dated by TCRdb to the late 2010s). Background for the entire study: Treated patients were enrolled in an open-label pilot trial of oral tofacitinib at 5 to 10 mg twice daily for moderate-to-severe alopecia areata. Patients received tofacitinib for 6 to 18 months and were then followed off drug for 6 months to check for delayed response and recurrence. The study used high-throughput TCRbeta sequencing to examine T cell clonal expansion in alopecia areata, in both the C3H/HeJ mouse model and human patients. Scalp tissue and sorted CD4+ and CD8+ peripheral blood T cells from patchy and totalis/universalis alopecia areata patients and from healthy controls were covered by human TCRbeta sequencing. Patients on tofacitinib were biopsied at baseline and after 4 and 24 weeks of treatment, and several of the patients also had a later scalp biopsy. Scalp clonality was compared across normal scalp (n=4), patchy alopecia areata scalp (n=8), and alopecia totalis/universalis scalp (n=8). RNA was extracted with the PAXgene miRNA kit for fixed scalp, the miRNeasy kit for PBMCs, and the RNeasy kit for mouse skin. TCRbeta CDR3 regions were amplified by immunoSEQ multiplex PCR using 35 Vbeta forward and 13 Jbeta reverse primers. Study-level results and caveats: Lesional scalp, especially in alopecia totalis/universalis, showed higher clonality and more expanded CD8+ clones than normal scalp, suggesting antigenic drive. Scalp TCR repertoire analysis is complicated because resident alphabeta T cells in normal human skin are also sequenced, whereas mouse skin is dominated by gammadelta T cells. TCR sequences shared between patients were less clear than in mice, possibly partly because of HLA diversity in the patient population.

This clone has just a few counts. Its antigen specificity is not known. No quality values exist for individual bases; no much larger clone is one base distant. The library was prepared using the immunoSEQ multiplex PCR assay. To provide template for TCR sequencing, every sample had RNA extracted and reverse transcribed into cDNA. First-strand cDNA was synthesized with SuperScript III using a 2:1 mix of oligo-dT and random hexamers. A synthetic immune receptor repertoire was used to gauge amplification bias, and whatever bias remained was removed computationally. The source study handled its data this way. After raw reads were preprocessed to remove errors, the CDR3 was defined following IMGT conventions as running from the conserved cysteine to phenylalanine. To get clonality, Shannon entropy was normalized by log2 of the number of productive unique TCRs and the result was subtracted from 1. CD4 or CD8 identity of scalp clones was inferred by cross-referencing scalp TCRbeta sequences with sorted blood CD4 and CD8 repertoires. TCRdb took this table from immuneACCESS and kept in-frame rearrangements with V and J called. Such tables lack part of the clones; where checked against another copy, unresolved V genes explain under half of the gap, and the rest is unexplained. That table gives V, J and clone size, and the DNA gave D and trimming. Here the sample has around 100,000 clones; roughly two fifths occur a single time. The top ten hold approximately 1.2% of the sample.

Lesional scalp punch biopsies and peripheral blood were obtained from alopecia areata patients. PBMCs were isolated by density centrifugation and stained for CD3, CD4 and CD8, after which CD4+ and CD8+ T cells were sorted on a FACSAria. The sequence was collected from a human donor with alopecia areata. Input material: CD4+ T cells sorted from blood.

The CDR3 protein is CASTLGRNTGELFF. The DNA sequence reads TGTGCCAGCACTTTAGGCAGGAACACCGGGGAGCTGTTTTTT. The chain couples TRBV6-1 to TRBJ2-2; confidence is insufficient to name the D gene. CDR1 and CDR2 are read off the germline V gene as MNHNS and SASEGT. CDR3 length: 14 amino acids, cysteine to phenylalanine. Of the read, only the CDR3 DNA is kept; its 42 bases are in frame from base 1. Deletion took 7 bases off V and 1 base off J, with a span of 10 bases between the germline ends.